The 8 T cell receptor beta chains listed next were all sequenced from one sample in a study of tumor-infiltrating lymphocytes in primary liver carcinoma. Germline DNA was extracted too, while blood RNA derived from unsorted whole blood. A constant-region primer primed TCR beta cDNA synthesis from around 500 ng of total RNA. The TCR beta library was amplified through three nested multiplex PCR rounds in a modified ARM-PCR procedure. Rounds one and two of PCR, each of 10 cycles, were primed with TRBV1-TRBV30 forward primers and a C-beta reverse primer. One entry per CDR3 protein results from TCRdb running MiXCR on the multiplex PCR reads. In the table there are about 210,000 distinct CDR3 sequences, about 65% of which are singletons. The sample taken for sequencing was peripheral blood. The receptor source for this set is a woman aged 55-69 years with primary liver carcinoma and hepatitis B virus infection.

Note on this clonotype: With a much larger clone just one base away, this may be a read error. The CDR3 reads CASSDQGAEQETQYF. For the CDR3, the DNA is TGTGCCAGCAGCGACCAAGGGGCCGAACAAGAGACCCAGTACTTC. The chain combines TRBV7-8 with TRBJ2-5, with a possible D match to TRBD1 (5 bases). The length of the CDR3 is 15 residues. Germline-derived CDR1 and CDR2 are SGHVS and FQNEAQ. V was trimmed by 5 bases and J by 2 bases, leaving 15 bases between them.

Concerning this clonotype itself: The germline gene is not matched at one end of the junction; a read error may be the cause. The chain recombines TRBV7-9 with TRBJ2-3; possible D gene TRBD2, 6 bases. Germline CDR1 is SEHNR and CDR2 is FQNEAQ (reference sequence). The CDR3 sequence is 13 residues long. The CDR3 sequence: CANSYTSPDTQYF. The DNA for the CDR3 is TGTGCCAACAGCTACACTAGCCCCGATACGCAGTATTTT. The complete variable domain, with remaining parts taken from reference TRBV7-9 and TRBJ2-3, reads DTGVSQNPRHKITKRGQNVTFRCDPISEHNRLYWYRQTLGQGPEFLTYFQNEAQLEKSRLLSDRFSAERPKGSFSTLEIQRTEQGDSAMYLCANSYTSPDTQYFGPGTRLTVL.

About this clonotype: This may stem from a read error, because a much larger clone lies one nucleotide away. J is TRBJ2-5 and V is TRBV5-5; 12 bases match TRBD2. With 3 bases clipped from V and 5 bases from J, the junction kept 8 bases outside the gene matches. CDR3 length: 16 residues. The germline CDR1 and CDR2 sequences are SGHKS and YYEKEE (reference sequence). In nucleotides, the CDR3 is TGTGCCAGCAGCTCCAGGACTAGCGGGACAGGTGAGACCCAGTACTTC. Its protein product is CASSSRTSGTGETQYF.

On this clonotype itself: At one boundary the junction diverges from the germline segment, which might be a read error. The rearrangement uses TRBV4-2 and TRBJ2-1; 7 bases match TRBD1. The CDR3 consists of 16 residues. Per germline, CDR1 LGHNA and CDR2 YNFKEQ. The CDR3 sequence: CASSPNDRDSGNEQLF. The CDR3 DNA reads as TGTGCCAGCAGTCCGAACGACAGGGATAGTGGCAATGAGCAGCTCTTC.

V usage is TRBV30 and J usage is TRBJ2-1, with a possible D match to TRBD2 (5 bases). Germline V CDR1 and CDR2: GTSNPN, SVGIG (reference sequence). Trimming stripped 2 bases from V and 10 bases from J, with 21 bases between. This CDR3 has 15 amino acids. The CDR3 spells CAWSSASWFRREQFF. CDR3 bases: TGTGCCTGGAGTTCTGCTAGCTGGTTTAGGAGGGAGCAGTTCTTC. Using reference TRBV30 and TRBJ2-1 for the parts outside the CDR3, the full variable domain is SQTIHQWPATLVQPVGSPLSLECTVEGTSNPNLYWYRQAAGRGLQLLFYSVGIGQISSEVPQNLSASRPQDRQFILSSKKLLLSDSGFYLCAWSSASWFRREQFFGPGTRLTVL.

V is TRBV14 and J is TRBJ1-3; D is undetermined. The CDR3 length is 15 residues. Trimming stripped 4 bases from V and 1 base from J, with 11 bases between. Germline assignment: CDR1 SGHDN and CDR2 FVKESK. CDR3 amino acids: CASSPQWGSGNTIYF. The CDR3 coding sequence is TGTGCCAGCAGCCCCCAATGGGGATCTGGAAACACCATATATTTT. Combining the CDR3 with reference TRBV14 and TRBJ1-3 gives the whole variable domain EAGVTQFPSHSVIEKGQTVTLRCDPISGHDNLYWYRRVMGKEIKFLLHFVKESKQDESGMPNNRFLAERTGGTYSTLKVQPAELEDSGVYFCASSPQWGSGNTIYFGEGSWLTVV.

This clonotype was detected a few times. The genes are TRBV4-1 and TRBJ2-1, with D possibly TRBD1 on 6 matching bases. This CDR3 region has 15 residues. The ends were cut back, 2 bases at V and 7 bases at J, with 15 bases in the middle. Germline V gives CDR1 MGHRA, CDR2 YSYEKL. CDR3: CASSQPGHTRNEQFF. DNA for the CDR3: TGCGCCAGCAGCCAACCGGGACATACTAGAAATGAGCAGTTCTTC.

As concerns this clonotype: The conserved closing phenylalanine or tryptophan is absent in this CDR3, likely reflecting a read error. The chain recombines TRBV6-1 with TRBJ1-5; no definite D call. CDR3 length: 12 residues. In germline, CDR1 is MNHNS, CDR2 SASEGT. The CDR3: CASVVGNQSQHL. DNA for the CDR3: TGTGCCAGCGTGGTAGGCAATCAGTCCCAGCATCTT.